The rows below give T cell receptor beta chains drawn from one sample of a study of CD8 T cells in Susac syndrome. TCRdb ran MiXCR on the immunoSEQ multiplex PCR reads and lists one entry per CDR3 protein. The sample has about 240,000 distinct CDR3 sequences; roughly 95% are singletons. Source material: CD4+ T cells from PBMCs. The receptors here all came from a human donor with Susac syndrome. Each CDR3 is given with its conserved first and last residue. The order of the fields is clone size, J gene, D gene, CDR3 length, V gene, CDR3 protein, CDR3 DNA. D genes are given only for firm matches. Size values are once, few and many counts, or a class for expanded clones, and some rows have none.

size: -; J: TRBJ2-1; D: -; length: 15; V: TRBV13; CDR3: CASSLPWGRSNEQFF; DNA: TGTGCCAGCAGCTTACCCTGGGGTAGGAGCAATGAGCAGTTCTTC
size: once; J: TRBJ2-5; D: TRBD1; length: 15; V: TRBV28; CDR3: CASSLQGQGIREQYF; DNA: TGTGCCAGCAGTCTGCAGGGACAGGGGATTAGGGAGCAGTACTTC
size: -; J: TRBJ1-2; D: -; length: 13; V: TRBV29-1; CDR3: CSVQLRTAYGYTF; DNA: TGCAGCGTGCAACTCCGGACAGCGTATGGCTACACCTTC
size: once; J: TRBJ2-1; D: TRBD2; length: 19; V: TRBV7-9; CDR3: CASSFSNPWASGSVGEQFF; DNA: TGTGCCAGCAGCTTCTCCAACCCCTGGGCTAGCGGGAGTGTTGGTGAGCAGTTCTTC
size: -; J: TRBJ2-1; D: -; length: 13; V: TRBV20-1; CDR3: CSAYRDSYNEQFF; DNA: TGCAGTGCTTACCGGGACTCCTACAATGAGCAGTTCTTC
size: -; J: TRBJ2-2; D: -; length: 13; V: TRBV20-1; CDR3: CSARDTNTGELFF; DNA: TGCAGTGCTAGAGATACGAACACCGGGGAGCTGTTTTTT
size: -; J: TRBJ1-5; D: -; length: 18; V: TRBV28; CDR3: CASSLGTRSLHSNQPQHF; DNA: TGTGCCAGCAGTCTAGGGACAAGGAGCCTTCATAGCAATCAGCCCCAGCATTTT
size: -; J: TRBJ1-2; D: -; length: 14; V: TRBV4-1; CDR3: CASSQDSDRYGYTF; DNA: TGCGCCAGCAGCCAAGACTCCGATCGGTATGGCTACACCTTC
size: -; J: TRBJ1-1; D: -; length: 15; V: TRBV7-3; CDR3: CASSLTGGTNTEAFF; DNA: TGTGCCAGCAGCTTAACCGGGGGGACGAACACTGAAGCTTTCTTT
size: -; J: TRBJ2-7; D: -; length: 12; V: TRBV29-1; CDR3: CSVLSSHYEQYF; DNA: TGCAGCGTGTTATCATCCCACTACGAGCAGTACTTC
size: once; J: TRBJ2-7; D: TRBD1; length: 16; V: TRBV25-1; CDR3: CASSDSPGTGTYEQYF; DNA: TGTGCCAGCAGTGATAGCCCTGGGACAGGGACCTACGAGCAGTACTTC
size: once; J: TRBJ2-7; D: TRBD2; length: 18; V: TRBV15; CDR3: CATSRDLGSGRRPYEQYF; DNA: TGTGCCACCAGCAGAGATTTGGGGAGCGGGAGAAGACCCTACGAGCAGTACTTC
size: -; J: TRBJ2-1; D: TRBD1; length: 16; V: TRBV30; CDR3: CAWSVPRTGSKDEQFF; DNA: TGTGCCTGGAGTGTCCCCCGGACAGGGTCGAAGGATGAGCAGTTCTTC
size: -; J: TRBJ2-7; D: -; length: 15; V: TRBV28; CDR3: CASREQGSAIGEQYF; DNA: TGTGCCAGCAGGGAACAGGGCTCCGCGATAGGCGAGCAGTACTTC
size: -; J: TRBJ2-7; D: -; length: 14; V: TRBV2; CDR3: CASSIGSGNYEQYF; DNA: TGTGCCAGCAGCATTGGGTCCGGAAACTACGAGCAGTACTTC
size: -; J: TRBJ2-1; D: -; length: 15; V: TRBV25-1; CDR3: CASSSGTLSYNEQFF; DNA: TGTGCCAGCAGTTCCGGGACACTCTCCTACAATGAGCAGTTCTTC
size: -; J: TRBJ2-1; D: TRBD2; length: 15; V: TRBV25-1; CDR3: CASSPTSGSYNEQFF; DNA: TGTGCCAGCAGTCCCACTAGCGGGAGCTACAATGAGCAGTTCTTC
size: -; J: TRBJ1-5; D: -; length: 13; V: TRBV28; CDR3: CASRGAAHQPQHF; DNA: TGTGCCAGTCGTGGGGCAGCACATCAGCCCCAGCATTTT
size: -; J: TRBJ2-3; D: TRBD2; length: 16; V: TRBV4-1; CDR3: CASSQLTSGSTDTQYF; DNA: TGCGCCAGCAGCCAATTGACTAGCGGGAGCACAGATACGCAGTATTTT
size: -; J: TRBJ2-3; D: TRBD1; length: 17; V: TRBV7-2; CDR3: CASSSARDRRLANTQYF; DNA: TGTGCCAGCAGCTCGGCGAGGGACAGGCGCCTTGCGAATACGCAGTATTTT
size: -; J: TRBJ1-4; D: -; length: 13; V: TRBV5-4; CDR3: CASKAATNEKLFF; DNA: TGTGCCAGCAAGGCCGCAACTAATGAAAAACTGTTTTTT
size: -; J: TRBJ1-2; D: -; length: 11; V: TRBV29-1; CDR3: CSVVKDYGYTF; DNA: TGCAGCGTTGTTAAAGACTATGGCTACACCTTC
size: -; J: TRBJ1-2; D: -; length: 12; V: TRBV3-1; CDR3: CASSQDMEGYTF; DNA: TGTGCCAGCAGCCAAGATATGGAAGGCTACACCTTC
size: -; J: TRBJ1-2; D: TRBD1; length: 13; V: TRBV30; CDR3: CAWSVDRVYGYTF; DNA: TGTGCCTGGAGTGTAGACAGGGTCTATGGCTACACCTTC
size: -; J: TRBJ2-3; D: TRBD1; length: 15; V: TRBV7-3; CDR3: CASGKDRSSTDTQYF; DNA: TGTGCCAGCGGGAAGGACAGGAGTAGCACAGATACGCAGTATTTT
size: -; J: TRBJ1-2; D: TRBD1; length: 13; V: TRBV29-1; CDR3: CSVQGELGYGYTF; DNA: TGCAGCGTACAGGGGGAATTAGGGTATGGCTACACCTTC
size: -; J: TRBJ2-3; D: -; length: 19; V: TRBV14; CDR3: CASSPRSLRVYRGTDTQYF; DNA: TGTGCCAGCAGCCCCCGATCCCTAAGGGTTTATAGGGGCACAGATACGCAGTATTTT
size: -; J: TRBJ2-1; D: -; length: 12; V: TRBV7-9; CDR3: CASPAARNEQFF; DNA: TGTGCCAGCCCAGCAGCACGGAATGAGCAGTTCTTC
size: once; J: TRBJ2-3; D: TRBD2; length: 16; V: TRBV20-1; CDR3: CSAREVLLAGADTQYF; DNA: TGCAGTGCTAGAGAGGTCCTACTAGCGGGTGCAGATACGCAGTATTTT
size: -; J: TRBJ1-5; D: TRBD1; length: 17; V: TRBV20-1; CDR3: CSAHSGTGGATHQPQHF; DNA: TGCAGTGCTCACTCCGGGACAGGGGGCGCGACTCATCAGCCCCAGCATTTT
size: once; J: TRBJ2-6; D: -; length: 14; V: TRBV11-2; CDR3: CASSILVGANVLTF; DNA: TGTGCCAGCAGCATCCTAGTGGGGGCCAACGTCCTGACTTTC
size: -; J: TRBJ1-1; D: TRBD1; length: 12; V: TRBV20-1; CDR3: CSARANLRDSDF; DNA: TGCAGTGCTAGAGCTAACCTGCGGGACAGTGATTTT
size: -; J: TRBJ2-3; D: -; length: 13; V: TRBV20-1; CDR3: CSARDTAGDTQYF; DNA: TGCAGTGCAAGGGACACCGCGGGGGATACGCAGTATTTT
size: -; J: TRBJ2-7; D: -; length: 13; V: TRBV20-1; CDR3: CSARAGLAYEQYF; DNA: TGCAGTGCTAGGGCGGGGCTAGCCTACGAGCAGTACTTC
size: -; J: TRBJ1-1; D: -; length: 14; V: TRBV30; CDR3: CAWSVRSVNTEAFF; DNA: TGTGCCTGGAGTGTACGGTCCGTGAACACTGAAGCTTTCTTT
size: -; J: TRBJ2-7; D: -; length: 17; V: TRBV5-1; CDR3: CASSPARALRRSYEQYF; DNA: TGCGCCAGCAGCCCCGCCAGGGCCCTACGAAGGAGCTACGAGCAGTACTTC
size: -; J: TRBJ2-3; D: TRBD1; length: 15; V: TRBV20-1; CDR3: CSARVLTGGADTQYF; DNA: TGCAGTGCTAGAGTATTGACAGGGGGCGCAGATACGCAGTATTTT
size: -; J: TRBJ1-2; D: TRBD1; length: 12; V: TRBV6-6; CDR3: CASERQGLGYTF; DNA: TGTGCCAGCGAGAGACAGGGTCTGGGCTACACCTTC
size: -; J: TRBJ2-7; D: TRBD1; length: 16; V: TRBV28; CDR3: CASRGPGTEYSYEQYF; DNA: TGTGCCAGCAGAGGACCGGGGACAGAATACTCCTACGAGCAGTACTTC
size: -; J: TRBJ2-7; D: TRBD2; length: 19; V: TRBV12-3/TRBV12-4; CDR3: CASSLPPAGLAGDGYEQYF; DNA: TGTGCCAGCAGTTTACCCCCCGCGGGACTAGCGGGAGACGGGTACGAGCAGTACTTC
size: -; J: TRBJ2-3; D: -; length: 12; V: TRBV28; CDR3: CASWTQGDTQYF; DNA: TGTGCCAGCTGGACCCAGGGGGATACGCAGTATTTT
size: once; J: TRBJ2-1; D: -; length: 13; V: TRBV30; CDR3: CAWSGIGINEQFF; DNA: TGTGCCTGGAGTGGGATAGGAATCAATGAGCAGTTCTTC
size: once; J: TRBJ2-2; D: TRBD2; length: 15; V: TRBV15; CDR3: CATSRGGGPTGELFF; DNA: TGTGCCACCAGCAGAGGGGGGGGTCCGACCGGGGAGCTGTTTTTT
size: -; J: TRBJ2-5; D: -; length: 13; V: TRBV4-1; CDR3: CASSQGVQETQYF; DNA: TGCGCCAGCAGCCAAGGGGTCCAAGAGACCCAGTACTTC
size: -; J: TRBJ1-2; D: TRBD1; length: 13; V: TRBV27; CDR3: CASSSGGSYGYTF; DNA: TGTGCCAGCAGTTCAGGGGGTAGCTATGGCTACACCTTC
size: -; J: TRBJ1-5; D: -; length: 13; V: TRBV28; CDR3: CASRPGINQPQHF; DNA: TGTGCCAGCAGACCGGGGATCAATCAGCCCCAGCATTTT
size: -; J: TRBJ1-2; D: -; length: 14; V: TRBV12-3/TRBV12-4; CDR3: CASSVTGATYGYTF; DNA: TGTGCCAGCAGTGTGACAGGCGCAACCTATGGCTACACCTTC
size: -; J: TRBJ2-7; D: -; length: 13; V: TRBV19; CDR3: CASSIEGSYEQYF; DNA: TGTGCCAGTAGTATTGAGGGTTCCTACGAGCAGTACTTC
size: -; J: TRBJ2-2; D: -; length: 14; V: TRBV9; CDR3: CASSVRENTGELFF; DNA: TGTGCCAGCAGCGTCCGGGAGAACACCGGGGAGCTGTTTTTT
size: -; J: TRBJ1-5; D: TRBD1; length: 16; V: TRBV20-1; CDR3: CSVSLTGGLSNQPQHF; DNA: TGCAGTGTTTCGTTGACAGGGGGCTTAAGCAATCAGCCCCAGCATTTT
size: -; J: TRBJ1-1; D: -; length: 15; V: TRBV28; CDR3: CASPTPEGGDTEAFF; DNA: TGTGCCAGCCCTACCCCCGAGGGGGGCGACACTGAAGCTTTCTTT
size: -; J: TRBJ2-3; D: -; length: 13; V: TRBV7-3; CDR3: CASSLGAADTQYF; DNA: TGTGCCAGCAGCTTAGGAGCGGCAGATACGCAGTATTTT
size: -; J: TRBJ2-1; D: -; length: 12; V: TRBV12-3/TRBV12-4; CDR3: CASTRLVNEQFF; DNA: TGTGCCAGCACTCGACTAGTCAATGAGCAGTTCTTC